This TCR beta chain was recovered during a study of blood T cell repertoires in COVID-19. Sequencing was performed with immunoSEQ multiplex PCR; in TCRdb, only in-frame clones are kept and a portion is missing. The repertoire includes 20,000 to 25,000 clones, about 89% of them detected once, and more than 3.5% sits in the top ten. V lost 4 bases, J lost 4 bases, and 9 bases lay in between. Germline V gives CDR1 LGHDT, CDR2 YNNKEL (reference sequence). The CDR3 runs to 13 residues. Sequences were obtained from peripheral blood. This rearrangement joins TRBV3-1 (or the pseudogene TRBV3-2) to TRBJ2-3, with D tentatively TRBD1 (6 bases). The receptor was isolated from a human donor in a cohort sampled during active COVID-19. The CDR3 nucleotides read TGTGCCAGCAGCCTACAGGGACCAGATACGCAGTATTTT. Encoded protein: CASSLQGPDTQYF.